Here is one TCR beta chain with its context. Its specificity is unknown. The same CDR3 is also encoded by other DNA sequences in this sample. With 60 Vbeta and 13 Jbeta primers, the PCR was carried out. TCRdb keeps only in-frame clones here, not all; method: immunoSEQ multiplex PCR. Of under 250,000 clones in the sample, 79% were seen once. The data derive from a study of cytomegalovirus exposure and HLA in healthy donors. General observations from the study: Donors belonging to an Asian-associated ancestry cluster reportedly showed fewer N-insertions in productive TCRs than the approximately 680-donor mean, according to what a later analysis found. Rates of TCR association differed by HLA locus in a later analysis, with DRB1 highest and HLA-C lowest. When presence/absence was analysed, sequencing depth was taken to be roughly uniform across donors. In a later analysis, parvovirus B19, influenza, CMV and Epstein-Barr virus appeared linked to several top co-occurrence clusters.

CDR1 is SGHRS and CDR2 is YFSETQ in the germline V gene. V lost 5 bases, J lost 6 bases, and 8 bases stayed unmatched. The CDR3 runs to 13 residues. The sample was PBMCs. The receptor was isolated from a man in his fifties or sixties in good health and CMV-seronegative. The V gene is TRBV5-1, the J gene TRBJ2-7, with 7 bases identical to TRBD1. CDR3 sequence (DNA): TGCGCCAGCAGTGCCTCGACAGGGACCGAGCAGTACTTC. This sequence encodes CASSASTGTEQYF.